The sequence of this T cell receptor (beta chain) was determined in a study of shared clonotypes between healthy human individuals. Turning to the study itself: Each donor's CD4 naive and CD4 memory cells filled three plates apiece, CD8 naive two, and CD8 memory one. Study results and caveats: Several donors held about 4.5% of naive CD4 clonotypes in common.

Repertoires were generated with immunoSEQ multiplex PCR, while TCRdb's copy carries only in-frame clones and drops some. Found here are around 2.1 million clones, about 93% of them singletons; the top ten hold under 2%. V lost 6 bases, J lost 4 bases, and 9 bases lay in between. Germline lookup yields CDR1 SNHLY and CDR2 FYNNEI. The length of the CDR3 is 12 residues. On this clone: No antigen is known for it.

Naive CD8 cells lacked CD45RO and underwent positive selection for CCR7, leaving out terminally differentiated effector memory CD45RA+ cells. The TCR was taken from a man in his late teens or twenties in good health. Some clones in this sample may be carry-over from other donors' samples. The rearrangement links TRBV2 to TRBJ1-2; D uncertain. The specimen was naive CD8+ T cells from PBMCs. The CDR3 coding sequence is TGTGCCAGCAGGGCCGGGGTCTATGGCTACACCTTC. Its translation: CASRAGVYGYTF.